A selection of T cell receptor beta chains follows, all from one sample in a study of beta chain features in type 1 diabetes. Measured with immunoSEQ multiplex PCR; TCRdb has only the in-frame clones, and not every one. The sample holds 130,000 or so clones, over 15% seen once. The source material was central memory CD4+ T cells from blood. These receptors originate from a man aged 30 to 45 with type 1 diabetes. CDR3s include the opening cysteine and the closing phenylalanine or tryptophan. D genes are given only for firm matches. Clone sizes are given selectively: once, few, many, or a class where the clone is expanded.

CDR3: CSALGQVGKNTEAFF
D: NA
V: TRBV29-1
size: few
J: TRBJ1-1

CDR3: CASSNPGQVAYEQYF
D: TRBD1
V: TRBV19
size: NA
J: TRBJ2-7

CDR3: CASSSDYTGANVLTF
D: NA
V: TRBV7-2
size: few
J: TRBJ2-6

CDR3: CASSQDSGRNYGYTF
D: NA
V: TRBV4-2
size: few
J: TRBJ1-2

CDR3: CASSQEIKQGHLAKNIQYF
D: NA
V: TRBV23-1
size: many
J: TRBJ2-4

CDR3: CASSFGKPNTEAFF
D: NA
V: TRBV5-6
size: many
J: TRBJ1-1

CDR3: CASSLTASYEQYF
D: NA
V: TRBV28
size: few
J: TRBJ2-7

CDR3: CASSLSTEGNQPQHF
D: NA
V: TRBV4-3
size: NA
J: TRBJ1-5

CDR3: CASSLGSRRGRLYEQYF
D: NA
V: TRBV7-2
size: few
J: TRBJ2-7

CDR3: CASSPGQGGTEAFF
D: TRBD1
V: TRBV5-1
size: NA
J: TRBJ1-1

CDR3: CSVEGGQRTEAFF
D: NA
V: TRBV29-1
size: few
J: TRBJ1-1

CDR3: CASSFTGGPGNEQFF
D: TRBD2
V: TRBV7-6
size: few
J: TRBJ2-1

CDR3: CASMLLMNTEAFF
D: NA
V: TRBV19
size: NA
J: TRBJ1-1

CDR3: CSVRAGTQVLRSYNEQFF
D: NA
V: TRBV29-1
size: NA
J: TRBJ2-1

CDR3: CASSPPGQGNEQFF
D: TRBD1
V: TRBV18
size: NA
J: TRBJ2-1

CDR3: CSARDRVSGNTIYF
D: TRBD1
V: TRBV29-1
size: NA
J: TRBJ1-3